This TCR beta chain was profiled in a study of glioma-infiltrating T cells. On the study more broadly: Dexamethasone exposure before glioma surgery was limited to six or fewer days.

Study observations and caveats: Non-neoplastic patients had below-expected tissue-blood divergence, while all gliomas exceeded expectation.

V was clipped by 2 bases and J by 2 bases, with 15 bases between them. There are 16 residues in the CDR3. From germline, CDR1 is MDHEN and CDR2 SYDVKM. This clonotype was seen ten or more times. The antigen remains undetermined. Amplification of TCR alpha and beta CDR3 regions from RNA used iRepertoire nested multiplex PCR. TCRdb recomputed calls from the multiplex PCR reads with MiXCR, one row per CDR3 protein. The data show 400,000 or so distinct CDR3 sequences, with 41% seen just once and more than 10% held by the top ten. The chain has TRBV28 and TRBJ1-1, with D hard to call. The sequence came from a human donor with low-grade glioma or glioblastoma, undergoing nonglioma brain surgery, or in good health (not recorded which). The source material was glioma tissue, nonneoplastic brain tissue, or PBMCs (not recorded which). As DNA, the CDR3 is TGTGCCAGCAGTTTAAAGGCCCCCCTGGGTAACACTGAAGCTTTCTTT. This gives the protein CASSLKAPLGNTEAFF.